The sequence of this TCR beta chain was determined in a study of Graves' ophthalmopathy and Graves' hyperthyroidism. The diagnostic workup employed clinical symptoms, serum thyroxine, TRAb, thyroid ultrasound and orbital computed tomography. V gave up 3 bases and J gave up 8 bases, with 13 bases separating them. CDR1 MGHDK and CDR2 SYGVNS come from the germline V gene. CDR3 length: 13 residues. RNA transcripts yielded amplified TCR beta CDR3 regions. HTBI primers were used in a first-round RT-PCR, which preceded a second-round multiplex PCR. Via MiXCR, TCRdb re-called the multiplex PCR reads, giving one row per CDR3 protein. The data show some 1.1 million distinct CDR3 sequences, 35% to 40% seen once.

The source of this sequence is an adult man with Graves' hyperthyroidism. The chain combines TRBV25-1 with TRBJ1-2; D uncertain. The sample comprised peripheral blood or thyroid tissue (not recorded which). Written as DNA, the CDR3 is TGTGCCAGCAGTGACCAAGGAGTCAAGGGCTACACCTTC. Translated, it gives CASSDQGVKGYTF.